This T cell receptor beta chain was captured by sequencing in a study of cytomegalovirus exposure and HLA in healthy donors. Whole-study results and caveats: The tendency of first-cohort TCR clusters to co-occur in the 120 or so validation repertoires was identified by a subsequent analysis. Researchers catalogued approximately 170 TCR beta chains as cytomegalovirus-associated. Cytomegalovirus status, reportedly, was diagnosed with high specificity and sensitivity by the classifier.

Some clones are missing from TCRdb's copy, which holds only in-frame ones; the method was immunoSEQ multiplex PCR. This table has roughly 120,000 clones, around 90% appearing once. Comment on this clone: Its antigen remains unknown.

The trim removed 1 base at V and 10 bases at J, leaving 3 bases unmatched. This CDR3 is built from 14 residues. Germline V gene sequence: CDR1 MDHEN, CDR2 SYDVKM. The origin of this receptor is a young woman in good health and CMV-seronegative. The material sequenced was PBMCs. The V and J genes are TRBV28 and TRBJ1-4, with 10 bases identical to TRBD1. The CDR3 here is CASSLSDRGPKLFF. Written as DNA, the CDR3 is TGTGCCAGCAGTTTATCCGACAGGGGGCCAAAACTGTTTTTT.